Listed below are T cell receptor beta chains from one sample, sequenced in a study of shared clonotypes between healthy human individuals. The repertoire was sequenced with immunoSEQ multiplex PCR; TCRdb's copy has only in-frame clones and lacks some. The profile shows 2 million to 2.5 million clones, approximately 95% of them singletons. Sequenced: naive CD8+ T cells sorted from blood. Source of these receptors: a man younger than 30 in good health. Both conserved end residues are part of each CDR3. A D gene is named only where the DNA matches it firmly. The size field is filled for only some rows; it gives once, few, many or a size class.

cdr3_nt: TGTGCCAGCAGCTACAATCCCACCTCCAAGAACACTGAAGCTTTCTTT; cdr3_aa: CASSYNPTSKNTEAFF; j_call: TRBJ1-1; d_call: -; v_call: TRBV7-6; clone_size: -
cdr3_nt: TGTGCCAGCAGTTTAACAAATCCTGATGGGTTCCAGCCCCAGCATTTT; cdr3_aa: CASSLTNPDGFQPQHF; j_call: TRBJ1-5; d_call: -; v_call: TRBV27; clone_size: -
cdr3_nt: TGCGCCAGCAGGAGGGGACAGAACACCGGGGAGCTGTTTTTT; cdr3_aa: CASRRGQNTGELFF; j_call: TRBJ2-2; d_call: -; v_call: TRBV10-1; clone_size: -
cdr3_nt: TGTGCCAGCAGTGAAGCCCTAGGGGGAGCTGAAGCTTTCTTT; cdr3_aa: CASSEALGGAEAFF; j_call: TRBJ1-1; d_call: -; v_call: TRBV2; clone_size: -
cdr3_nt: TGTGCCAGCATGCGGGACTCCCCCTACAATGAGCAGTTCTTC; cdr3_aa: CASMRDSPYNEQFF; j_call: TRBJ2-1; d_call: -; v_call: TRBV13; clone_size: -
cdr3_nt: TGTGCCAGCAGTGAACAGGAGGCAGATACGCAGTATTTT; cdr3_aa: CASSEQEADTQYF; j_call: TRBJ2-3; d_call: -; v_call: TRBV6-1; clone_size: -
cdr3_nt: TGCAGCGCCCTGGCGGCTAGCGGGACTAGCACAGATACGCAGTATTTT; cdr3_aa: CSALAASGTSTDTQYF; j_call: TRBJ2-3; d_call: TRBD2; v_call: TRBV29-1; clone_size: -
cdr3_nt: TGCGCCAGCAGCTCCCCGAAGACAGGGGACTCCTACGAGCAGTACTTC; cdr3_aa: CASSSPKTGDSYEQYF; j_call: TRBJ2-7; d_call: TRBD1; v_call: TRBV5-1; clone_size: -
cdr3_nt: TGTGCCTGCCCCTGGGGGGTATCTAACTATGGCTACACCTTC; cdr3_aa: CACPWGVSNYGYTF; j_call: TRBJ1-2; d_call: -; v_call: TRBV30; clone_size: -
cdr3_nt: TGCGCCAGCAGCCAAGTTCGGACAGGGAGCTCCTATAATTCACCCCTCCACTTT; cdr3_aa: CASSQVRTGSSYNSPLHF; j_call: TRBJ1-6; d_call: TRBD1; v_call: TRBV4-1; clone_size: once
cdr3_nt: TGCGCCAGCAGCTTGGATTCGTTCCAGCTACTCTATGGCTACACCTTC; cdr3_aa: CASSLDSFQLLYGYTF; j_call: TRBJ1-2; d_call: -; v_call: TRBV5-1; clone_size: -
cdr3_nt: TGTGCCAGCAGTTTCGCGGCAGGGAGCTCCTACGAGCAGTACTTC; cdr3_aa: CASSFAAGSSYEQYF; j_call: TRBJ2-7; d_call: -; v_call: TRBV27; clone_size: -
cdr3_nt: TGTGCCTGGAGTGGGTTATTACTAGCGGGGGCGCCTCTCGGGGGTGAGCAGTTCTTC; cdr3_aa: CAWSGLLLAGAPLGGEQFF; j_call: TRBJ2-1; d_call: TRBD2; v_call: TRBV30; clone_size: -
cdr3_nt: TGTGCCAGCAGCCCCAGCGGGGGCAACACCGGGGAGCTGTTTTTT; cdr3_aa: CASSPSGGNTGELFF; j_call: TRBJ2-2; d_call: TRBD2; v_call: TRBV5-4; clone_size: -
cdr3_nt: TGTGCAGTTACAGGGCACTGGACTACTGAAGCTTTCTTT; cdr3_aa: CAVTGHWTTEAFF; j_call: TRBJ1-1; d_call: -; v_call: TRBV7-8; clone_size: -
cdr3_nt: TGTGCCAGCAGCCTAGTCGGACAGACGGAAAGAGGCTACACCTTC; cdr3_aa: CASSLVGQTERGYTF; j_call: TRBJ1-2; d_call: -; v_call: TRBV27; clone_size: -
cdr3_nt: TGTGCCAGTAGTATGACGACAGGTTCCTCCCACACCTTC; cdr3_aa: CASSMTTGSSHTF; j_call: TRBJ1-2; d_call: -; v_call: TRBV19; clone_size: -
cdr3_nt: TGCGCCAGCAGCTCCTATTCGGGGAATGAGCAGTTCTTC; cdr3_aa: CASSSYSGNEQFF; j_call: TRBJ2-1; d_call: -; v_call: TRBV5-1; clone_size: -
cdr3_nt: TGTGCCAGCACCCTCTCAGGGGGCTGGTCACCCCTCCACTTT; cdr3_aa: CASTLSGGWSPLHF; j_call: TRBJ1-6; d_call: TRBD1; v_call: TRBV13; clone_size: -
cdr3_nt: TGTGCCAGCAGTCCATGGGGGTCGACAGATACGCAGTATTTT; cdr3_aa: CASSPWGSTDTQYF; j_call: TRBJ2-3; d_call: -; v_call: TRBV27; clone_size: -
cdr3_nt: TGTGCCTGGAGTGGAGGCGGGGGGTCGCAAGCTTTCTTT; cdr3_aa: CAWSGGGGSQAFF; j_call: TRBJ1-1; d_call: -; v_call: TRBV30; clone_size: -
cdr3_nt: TGTGCCAGCAGACCGGACCGGAGCTCTGGAAACACCATATATTTT; cdr3_aa: CASRPDRSSGNTIYF; j_call: TRBJ1-3; d_call: -; v_call: TRBV28; clone_size: -
cdr3_nt: TGTGCCAGCAGCCCAAGGCCTGGGGAGACCCAGTACTTC; cdr3_aa: CASSPRPGETQYF; j_call: TRBJ2-5; d_call: -; v_call: TRBV7-9; clone_size: -
cdr3_nt: TGTGCCAGCAGTCTCTCTGGGGCCAACGTCCTGACTTTC; cdr3_aa: CASSLSGANVLTF; j_call: TRBJ2-6; d_call: -; v_call: TRBV27; clone_size: once
cdr3_nt: TGTGCCAGCAGTTTCAGGGGGCGGGGTCAGCCCCAGCATTTT; cdr3_aa: CASSFRGRGQPQHF; j_call: TRBJ1-5; d_call: TRBD1; v_call: TRBV28; clone_size: -
cdr3_nt: TGTGCCAGCAGTTTAAGGGGGGTGGTAGAAAAACTGTTTTTT; cdr3_aa: CASSLRGVVEKLFF; j_call: TRBJ1-4; d_call: -; v_call: TRBV28; clone_size: -
cdr3_nt: TGTGCCAGCAGCCCGGGACAGGGGCACTATTACGAGCAGTACTTC; cdr3_aa: CASSPGQGHYYEQYF; j_call: TRBJ2-7; d_call: TRBD1; v_call: TRBV7-2; clone_size: -
cdr3_nt: TGTGCCACCAGCCCACAGGGACAGGGGGCGCCTGGGGCCAACGTCCTGACTTTC; cdr3_aa: CATSPQGQGAPGANVLTF; j_call: TRBJ2-6; d_call: TRBD1; v_call: TRBV15; clone_size: -
cdr3_nt: TGTGCCAGCAGGGCCCCCCAGGCAGTGGCCTATGGCTACACCTTC; cdr3_aa: CASRAPQAVAYGYTF; j_call: TRBJ1-2; d_call: -; v_call: TRBV6-1; clone_size: -
cdr3_nt: TGTGCCAGCAGCCCCCTCGCGGGAGCCGTCACAGATACGCAGTATTTT; cdr3_aa: CASSPLAGAVTDTQYF; j_call: TRBJ2-3; d_call: TRBD2; v_call: TRBV5-6; clone_size: -
cdr3_nt: TGCGCCAGCAGCGGGGGACAGGGCGAGACCCAGTACTTC; cdr3_aa: CASSGGQGETQYF; j_call: TRBJ2-5; d_call: TRBD1; v_call: TRBV5-1; clone_size: -
cdr3_nt: TGCGCCAGCAGCCGCTCACGGGACTATTCTCCAGATACGCAGTATTTT; cdr3_aa: CASSRSRDYSPDTQYF; j_call: TRBJ2-3; d_call: TRBD2; v_call: TRBV5-1; clone_size: once
cdr3_nt: TGCGCCAGCAGCACAAATCCCGGGACGCCAAGCTCCTACAATGAGCAGTTCTTC; cdr3_aa: CASSTNPGTPSSYNEQFF; j_call: TRBJ2-1; d_call: -; v_call: TRBV5-1; clone_size: -
cdr3_nt: TGTGCCAGCAGTGAAGGGTGGACTCTGAGCTCCTACGAGCAGTACTTC; cdr3_aa: CASSEGWTLSSYEQYF; j_call: TRBJ2-7; d_call: -; v_call: TRBV6-1; clone_size: -
cdr3_nt: TGTGCCAGCAGCTCAATGATGGACGAAGAGTTC; cdr3_aa: CASSSMMDEEF; j_call: TRBJ2-7; d_call: -; v_call: TRBV5-6; clone_size: -
cdr3_nt: TGTGCCAGCAGCGAGGACAGGGGGCTAAGGGAGCAGTACTTC; cdr3_aa: CASSEDRGLREQYF; j_call: TRBJ2-7; d_call: TRBD1; v_call: TRBV2; clone_size: -
cdr3_nt: TGCAGCGTTGTAGTAGGAGTCGAGCAGTACTTC; cdr3_aa: CSVVVGVEQYF; j_call: TRBJ2-7; d_call: -; v_call: TRBV29-1; clone_size: -
cdr3_nt: TGCGCCAGCTCTGAAGGTGGTGGGGCCGCAGATACGCAGTATTTT; cdr3_aa: CASSEGGGAADTQYF; j_call: TRBJ2-3; d_call: -; v_call: TRBV10-1; clone_size: -
cdr3_nt: TGCAGTGCTGGGACAGGAGATGGCTACACCTTC; cdr3_aa: CSAGTGDGYTF; j_call: TRBJ1-2; d_call: TRBD1; v_call: TRBV20-1; clone_size: once
cdr3_nt: TGTGCCAGCAGCACGGGGCCCCTCAATGAGCAGTTCTTC; cdr3_aa: CASSTGPLNEQFF; j_call: TRBJ2-1; d_call: -; v_call: TRBV13; clone_size: -
cdr3_nt: TGTGCCAGCAGTTTAGGAACCGGACGGGACCGGTATGGCTACACCTTC; cdr3_aa: CASSLGTGRDRYGYTF; j_call: TRBJ1-2; d_call: -; v_call: TRBV27; clone_size: -
cdr3_nt: TGCGCCAGCAGCCAAGGGCAGAGGGAGCTGTTTTTT; cdr3_aa: CASSQGQRELFF; j_call: TRBJ2-2; d_call: -; v_call: TRBV4-1; clone_size: once
cdr3_nt: TGTGCCAGTAGTCAGGGGGCGGGTTCGGTTGACACTGAAGCTTTCTTT; cdr3_aa: CASSQGAGSVDTEAFF; j_call: TRBJ1-1; d_call: TRBD1; v_call: TRBV19; clone_size: -